This T cell receptor (beta chain) stems from a study of human T cells and chemical hapten exposure. This clonotype was recorded at least ten times. There are 15 residues in the CDR3. The V and J ends lost 7 bases and 4 bases respectively, with 18 bases between them. Germline V CDR1 and CDR2: MDHEN, SYDVKM. TCRdb called the RACE reads again in MiXCR, with one record for every CDR3 protein. The sample gives around 380,000 distinct CDR3 sequences, roughly 4.8% of which show up once; around 2% is in the top ten. Time point here: patch test 1, 2 weeks after DPC sensitization. The sample's treatment: therapeutic diphenylcyclopropenone sensitization with weekly scalp DPC.

Sequenced here: whole blood, sampled in connection with sensitization to the hapten diphenylcyclopropenone (DPC). The chain is built from TRBV28 and TRBJ2-3; D assignment may be TRBD1 or TRBD2 (6 bases each). The TCR sequence derives from a woman in her 50s with alopecia areata. Some clones in this sample may be carry-over from other donors' samples. For the CDR3, the DNA is TGTGCCAGCACCCCTGGAGGGGGACTCCCAGATACGCAGTATTTT. The encoded protein is CASTPGGGLPDTQYF.